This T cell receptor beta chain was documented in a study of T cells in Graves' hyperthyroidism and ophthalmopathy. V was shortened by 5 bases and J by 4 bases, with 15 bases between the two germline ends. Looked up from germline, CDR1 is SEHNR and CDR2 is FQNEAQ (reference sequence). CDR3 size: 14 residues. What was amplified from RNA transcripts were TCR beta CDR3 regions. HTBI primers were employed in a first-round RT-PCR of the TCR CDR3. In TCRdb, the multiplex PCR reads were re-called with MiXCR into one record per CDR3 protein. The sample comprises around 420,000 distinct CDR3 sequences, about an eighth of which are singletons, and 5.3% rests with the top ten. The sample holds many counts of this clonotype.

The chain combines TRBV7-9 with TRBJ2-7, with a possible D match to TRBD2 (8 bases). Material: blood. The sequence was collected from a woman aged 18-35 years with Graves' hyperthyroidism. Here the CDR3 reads CASSRGQRGYEQYF. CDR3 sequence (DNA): TGTGCCAGCAGCCGGGGACAGCGGGGGTACGAGCAGTACTTC.